These 23 T cell receptor beta chains came from one sample sequenced in a study of cytomegalovirus exposure and HLA in healthy donors. The PCR made use of 60 Vbeta and 13 Jbeta primers. Clones were read by immunoSEQ multiplex PCR, and TCRdb kept only the in-frame ones, dropping some. The sample has some 150,000 clones, 64% seen once; the top ten hold about 2.9%. The sequenced sample was PBMCs. The receptors originated from a woman in her 30s in good health and CMV-seropositive.

The chain has TRBV16 and TRBJ1-2; D is unclear. The CDR3 covers 15 residues. CDR1 is KGHSY and CDR2 is FQNENV in the germline V gene. V lost 3 bases to trimming and J lost 8 bases, with 19 bases between them. This CDR3 reads CASSHRATDAGGYTF. CDR3 nucleotide sequence: TGTGCCAGCAGCCACCGGGCAACGGATGCGGGCGGCTACACCTTC.

This sequence joins TRBV28 and TRBJ1-1, with D hard to call. Trimming pared 3 bases from V and 1 base from J, leaving 9 bases between. Germline V gives CDR1 MDHEN, CDR2 SYDVKM. The CDR3 extends over 14 amino acids. The CDR3 DNA reads as TGTGCCAGCAGTTTTTCGTCTAAGAACACTGAAGCTTTCTTT. Its translation: CASSFSSKNTEAFF.

The genes are TRBV19 and TRBJ1-1; D gene ambiguous. V was trimmed by 2 bases and J by 6 bases, leaving 7 bases between them. This CDR3 has 12 residues. Germline loops: CDR1 LNHDA, CDR2 SQIVND (reference sequence). The CDR3 bases are TGTGCCAGTAGTATACCGAGGGCTGAAGCTTTCTTT. Its protein is CASSIPRAEAFF. The full variable domain, with the rest looked up from reference TRBV19 and TRBJ1-1, is DGGITQSPKYLFRKEGQNVTLSCEQNLNHDAMYWYRQDPGQGLRLIYYSQIVNDFQKGDIAEGYSVSREKKESFPLTVTSAQKNPTAFYLCASSIPRAEAFFGQGTRLTVV.

The chain employs TRBV27 and TRBJ2-5; possibly TRBD2 for D (6 bases). The germline V and J ends were trimmed by 3 bases and 1 base, with 9 bases remaining between them. CDR1 is MNHEY and CDR2 is SMNVEV in the germline V gene (reference sequence). CDR3 length: 14 amino acids. CDR3 sequence reads: CASSFTSSQETQYF. The CDR3 DNA is TGTGCCAGCAGTTTCACTAGCTCCCAAGAGACCCAGTACTTC.

The count of this clone is one. The V gene is TRBV19, the J gene TRBJ1-2; possible D gene TRBD1, 5 bases. Looked up from germline, CDR1 is LNHDA and CDR2 is SQIVND (reference sequence). This CDR3 is 14 amino acids long. V was trimmed by 3 bases and J by 4 bases, leaving 12 bases between them. The CDR3 spells CASSMGGSLYGYTF. CDR3 sequence (DNA): TGTGCCAGTAGTATGGGGGGGTCCCTCTATGGCTACACCTTC. The full variable domain, with the rest looked up from reference TRBV19 and TRBJ1-2, is DGGITQSPKYLFRKEGQNVTLSCEQNLNHDAMYWYRQDPGQGLRLIYYSQIVNDFQKGDIAEGYSVSREKKESFPLTVTSAQKNPTAFYLCASSMGGSLYGYTFGSGTRLTVV.

The V gene is TRBV27, the J gene TRBJ1-5; TRBD1 agrees at 8 bases. From germline, CDR1 is MNHEY and CDR2 SMNVEV (reference sequence). The CDR3 has 14 amino acids. With V trimmed by 5 bases and J by 1 base, 1 base remained unmatched. The CDR3 loop reads CASSRQGSNQPQHF. The CDR3 nucleotides are TGTGCCAGCAGTCGACAGGGGAGCAATCAGCCCCAGCATTTT.

The chain carries TRBV29-1 and TRBJ2-1; 13 nucleotides line up with TRBD2. J gave up 6 bases and V 4 bases, and 3 bases lay outside the gene matches. CDR3 length equals 14 residues. Germline CDR1 is SQVTM and CDR2 is ANQGSEA. The CDR3 region has the DNA TGCAGCGTTGCGGGACTAGCGGGGCTCAATGAGCAGTTCTTC. It specifies CSVAGLAGLNEQFF.

This clone was recorded a few times. Within the sample, other DNA sequences also encode this same CDR3. The rearrangement uses TRBV5-1 and TRBJ2-6, with TRBD1 as a possible D gene (5 bases). The CDR3 is 15 amino acids. The germline gives CDR1 SGHRS, CDR2 YFSETQ. The V gene lost 4 bases and the J gene lost 0 bases, with 8 bases spanning the gap. The CDR3 bases are TGCGCCAGCAGCCTAGACAGCTCTGGGGCCAACGTCCTGACTTTC. It is translated as CASSLDSSGANVLTF.

The chain uses TRBV6-1 and TRBJ1-1; the D gene is possibly TRBD1 (6 bases). Between the trimmed V and J ends, which lost 6 bases and 0 bases, there was a span of 14 bases. The CDR3 has 15 residues. Germline CDR1 and CDR2: MNHNS and SASEGT. In nucleotides, the CDR3 is TGTGCCAGCAGATTCGGAGACAGGATGAACACTGAAGCTTTCTTT. It codes for CASRFGDRMNTEAFF.

This clone was counted only a few times. The chain has TRBV6-5 and TRBJ2-3, with a weak D call TRBD2 (5 bases). Germline loops: CDR1 MNHEY, CDR2 SVGAGI. V was pared by 5 bases and J by 2 bases, with 11 bases between. The length of the CDR3 is 14 residues. CDR3 in DNA: TGTGCCAGCAGTCGTCGGGAAGTCACAGATACGCAGTATTTT. It yields the protein CASSRREVTDTQYF.

The chain links TRBV7-6 to TRBJ1-1, with D perhaps TRBD1 (5 bases). The CDR3 spans 14 residues. Germline values: CDR1 SGHVS, CDR2 FNYEAQ. The germline V and J ends were trimmed by 4 bases and 1 base, with 10 bases remaining between them. In DNA form, the CDR3 reads TGTGCCAGCAGCTCCCCACAGGAGAACACTGAAGCTTTCTTT. It encodes CASSSPQENTEAFF.

The J gene is TRBJ1-1, the V gene TRBV27, with D maybe TRBD1 (5 bases). The germline V gene encodes CDR1 MNHEY and CDR2 SMNVEV (reference sequence). V lost 5 bases, J lost 0 bases, and 16 bases lay in between. The CDR3 covers 16 residues. The CDR3 coding sequence is TGTGCCAGCAGTCCCTCCTGGACAAACATGAACACTGAAGCTTTCTTT. This sequence encodes CASSPSWTNMNTEAFF.

The rearrangement links TRBV6-1 to TRBJ2-3; D is possibly TRBD2 (5 bases). The CDR3 runs to 14 residues. Trimming left V 4 bases short and J 4 bases short, with 12 bases between. The germline gives CDR1 MNHNS, CDR2 SASEGT. This chain's CDR3 is CASSASGFPDTQYF. The CDR3 DNA reads TGTGCCAGCAGTGCCTCGGGATTTCCAGATACGCAGTATTTT.

The V call is TRBV19, the J call TRBJ2-5; D unresolved. V dropped 6 bases and J dropped 3 bases, with 5 bases sitting between them. The CDR3 has 11 residues. Germline assignment: CDR1 LNHDA and CDR2 SQIVND (reference sequence). The CDR3 DNA follows: TGTGCCAGTAGCATCAAAGAGACCCAGTACTTC. It specifies CASSIKETQYF.

The chain employs TRBV7-6 and TRBJ1-1; TRBD1 agrees at 7 bases. V shed 5 bases, J shed 1 base, and the junction held 7 bases outside the gene matches. Germline CDR1 is SGHVS and CDR2 is FNYEAQ. This CDR3 region has 15 residues. The CDR3 spells CASSPSRDRNTEAFF. For the CDR3, the DNA is TGTGCCAGCAGCCCCTCGCGGGACAGGAACACTGAAGCTTTCTTT.

The chain joins TRBV6-5 to TRBJ1-5, with D unresolved. V lost 0 bases, J lost 7 bases, and 13 bases lay in between. The CDR3 consists of 15 residues. Per the germline V gene, CDR1 is MNHEY and CDR2 is SVGAGI. CDR3 in DNA: TGTGCCAGCAGTTACTCTTCTGCAGGATTCCAGCCCCAGCATTTT. It translates to CASSYSSAGFQPQHF.

The chain employs TRBV7-6 and TRBJ2-1; a possible D gene is TRBD2 (6 bases). CDR1 and CDR2 (germline): SGHVS, FNYEAQ. The V and J ends lost 2 bases and 1 base respectively, with 9 bases between them. This CDR3 is 15 amino acids long. In DNA, the CDR3 is TGTGCCAGCAGCTTAACAGGAGGGTCCTACAATGAGCAGTTCTTC. Amino acids: CASSLTGGSYNEQFF.

The chain couples TRBV6-9 to TRBJ1-5; 7 bases match TRBD1. The CDR3 spans 20 residues. The germline V gene encodes CDR1 MNHGY and CDR2 SVAAGI. Trimming cost V 8 bases and J 2 bases; bases outside gene matches: 24. CDR3 amino acids: CASRFYEGQWDVEGNQPQHF. The CDR3 DNA sequence: TGTGCCAGCCGGTTTTACGAGGGACAGTGGGACGTGGAGGGCAATCAGCCCCAGCATTTT.

This clone was recorded a few times. The chain couples TRBV6-5 to TRBJ2-3; 8 positions agree with TRBD1. J was trimmed by 1 base and V by 6 bases; bases with no gene match: 3. This CDR3 has 14 residues. The germline V gene encodes CDR1 MNHEY and CDR2 SVGAGI. CDR3 DNA sequence: TGTGCCAGCAGCCAGGACAGGGGCACAGATACGCAGTATTTT. Translation gives CASSQDRGTDTQYF.

A few counts support this clone. The genes are TRBV4-1 and TRBJ2-1; TRBD2 matches at 9 bases. The CDR3 contains 20 residues. J was trimmed by 7 bases and V by 1 base; bases with no gene match: 20. CDR1 and CDR2 (germline): MGHRA, YSYEKL. Here the CDR3 DNA reads TGCGCCAGCAGCCAAGTCCCGGGACTAGCAGTTTATTCGGTAACTAATGAGCAGTTCTTC. This translates into CASSQVPGLAVYSVTNEQFF.

The chain couples TRBV6-1 to TRBJ2-7, with 8 bases fitting TRBD2. Germline CDR1 reads MNHNS; CDR2 reads SASEGT. After removal of 6 bases from V and 2 bases from J, the junction contained 6 bases not matched to a gene. The CDR3 sequence is 14 residues long. CDR3 in DNA: TGTGCCAGCAGGGATGGTAGCGGGACCTACGAGCAGTACTTC. Protein product: CASRDGSGTYEQYF.

The chain has TRBV7-6 and TRBJ1-5; possibly TRBD1 for D (6 bases). V was pared by 2 bases and J by 4 bases, with 15 bases between. Germline-derived CDR1 and CDR2 are SGHVS and FNYEAQ. The CDR3 loop spans 16 amino acids. The CDR3 region is CASSLYPGQGNQPQHF. The CDR3 DNA sequence: TGTGCCAGCAGCTTATACCCCGGGCAGGGGAATCAGCCCCAGCATTTT.

The V and J genes are TRBV7-3 and TRBJ1-1; TRBD1 aligns across 7 bases. The germline V gene encodes CDR1 SGHTA and CDR2 FQGTGA. The length of the CDR3 is 13 residues. V dropped 4 bases and J dropped 5; count of bases not matched to a gene: 4. CDR3 DNA: TGTGCCAGCAGCTCGACAGGGAGGACTGAAGCTTTCTTT. Its protein product is CASSSTGRTEAFF. Based on the CDR3 plus reference TRBV7-3 and TRBJ1-1, the full variable domain is GAGVSQTPSNKVTEKGKYVELRCDPISGHTALYWYRQSLGQGPEFLIYFQGTGAADDSGLPNDRFFAVRPEGSVSTLKIQRTERGDSAVYLCASSSTGRTEAFFGQGTRLTVV.